Listed here are 18 T cell receptor beta chains from one sample, sequenced in a study of blood T cell repertoires in COVID-19. Assay: immunoSEQ multiplex PCR; the TCRdb copy retains only in-frame clones and omits some. The data contain 200,000 to 300,000 clones, 75% to 85% of them singletons. Sequences were obtained from peripheral blood. All receptors come from a human donor in a cohort sampled during active COVID-19.

This clone was counted once. The chain uses TRBV28 and TRBJ2-7; TRBD2 is a possible D gene (6 bases). The germline V gene encodes CDR1 MDHEN and CDR2 SYDVKM. The ends were cut back, 6 bases at V and 5 bases at J, with 17 bases in the middle. This CDR3 spans 14 amino acids. DNA of the CDR3: TGTGCCAGCAGAGGAGGGGTAGGAATCCACGAGCAGTACTTC. This sequence encodes CASRGGVGIHEQYF.

The chain recombines TRBV18 with TRBJ1-2; 7 bases are shared with TRBD1. Germline V gene sequence: CDR1 KGHSH, CDR2 LQKENI. The CDR3 is 12 residues long. The V segment lost 7 bases and the J segment 8 bases; nucleotides outside the gene matches: 7. The CDR3: CASYRQGAGYTF. Here the CDR3 DNA reads TGTGCCAGCTATCGACAGGGTGCGGGCTACACCTTC.

This chain connects TRBV5-4 to TRBJ2-1; the D is unclear. Trimming pared 0 bases from V and 0 bases from J, leaving 7 bases between. Germline CDR1 SGHNT, CDR2 YYREEE (reference sequence). The CDR3 spans 15 residues. Here the CDR3 reads CASSLGSSSYNEQFF. For the CDR3, the DNA is TGTGCCAGCAGCTTGGGATCGAGCTCCTACAATGAGCAGTTCTTC.

The J gene is TRBJ1-1, the V gene TRBV10-2; D is ambiguous. The CDR3 runs 14 residues. Germline CDR1 is WSHSY and CDR2 is SAAADI. The V end lost 4 bases, the J end lost 4 bases, and 13 bases lay between the germline ends. CDR3 residues: CASSVREWATEAFF. In nucleotides, the CDR3 is TGCGCCAGCAGTGTAAGGGAGTGGGCCACTGAAGCTTTCTTT.

This clone was seen a handful of times. The chain recombines TRBV27 with TRBJ2-5, with D possibly being TRBD2 (5 bases). Germline lookup yields CDR1 MNHEY and CDR2 SMNVEV (reference sequence). The CDR3 is 13 residues long. Trimming removed 6 bases at V and 4 bases at J, with 12 bases between. CDR3 bases: TGTGCCAGCAGAAGGGAGATAGGAGAGACCCAGTACTTC. This sequence encodes CASRREIGETQYF.

This chain uses TRBV6-1 with TRBJ1-5; a weak D match, TRBD1 (6 bases). Germline CDR1 and CDR2: MNHNS and SASEGT. This CDR3 is 16 amino acids long. The V end lost 1 base, the J end lost 6 bases, and 16 bases lay between the germline ends. In DNA, the CDR3 is TGTGCCAGCAGTGAAGTTGGGGGGGCAAGTAGTCAGCCCCAGCATTTT. Encoded protein: CASSEVGGASSQPQHF.

The rearrangement joins TRBV19 to TRBJ1-1; the D gene is possibly TRBD1 (6 bases). V lost 7 bases and J 5 bases, leaving 20 bases between the germline ends. There are 15 residues in the CDR3. The germline CDR1 and CDR2 sequences are LNHDA and SQIVND (reference sequence). Here the CDR3 DNA reads TGTGCCAGTACCGGCGCGGGGGCAGTCTTGACTGAAGCTTTCTTT. Translation: CASTGAGAVLTEAFF. The full variable domain, its missing parts supplied by reference TRBV19 and TRBJ1-1, is DGGITQSPKYLFRKEGQNVTLSCEQNLNHDAMYWYRQDPGQGLRLIYYSQIVNDFQKGDIAEGYSVSREKKESFPLTVTSAQKNPTAFYLCASTGAGAVLTEAFFGQGTRLTVV.

In this sample, this clone turned up once. The V call is TRBV30, the J call TRBJ1-1; the match to TRBD1 covers 7 bases. Germline trimming cut 5 bases from V and 0 bases from J; bases unmatched to any gene: 12. The CDR3 spans 16 residues. CDR1 and CDR2 (germline): GTSNPN, SVGIG (reference sequence). The CDR3 DNA is TGTGCCTGGGGGCATATGGACAGGCCCATGAACACTGAAGCTTTCTTT. Translation: CAWGHMDRPMNTEAFF.

The chain recombines TRBV7-3 with TRBJ2-2; possibly TRBD2 for D (6 bases). The CDR3 has 16 residues. Germline assignment: CDR1 SGHTA and CDR2 FQGTGA. V lost 2 bases and J lost 1, with 11 bases in between. CDR3 region: CASSLYDGGNTGELFF. The CDR3 bases are TGTGCCAGCAGCTTATATGACGGGGGGAACACCGGGGAGCTGTTTTTT.

The genes are TRBV19 and TRBJ1-1, with 7 bases lining up with TRBD1. The germline CDR1 and CDR2 sequences are LNHDA and SQIVND (reference sequence). This CDR3 has 17 amino acids. V lost 3 bases, J lost 3 bases, and 13 bases stayed unmatched. CDR3 bases: TGTGCCAGTAGTATCGACCCTCAAACAGGGGAGTACACTGAAGCTTTCTTT. This codes for CASSIDPQTGEYTEAFF.

This clone was seen a single time. The chain links TRBV4-1 to TRBJ2-7; TRBD1 agrees at 10 bases. CDR1 is MGHRA and CDR2 is YSYEKL in the germline V gene. The CDR3 runs to 14 residues. Trimming at V came to 4 bases and at J to 7 bases, leaving 7 bases not matched to a gene. The chain's CDR3 is CASSPRQGALEQYF. DNA for the CDR3: TGCGCCAGCAGCCCTCGACAGGGGGCATTGGAGCAGTACTTC.

The chain couples TRBV28 to TRBJ2-2, with D maybe TRBD2 (6 bases). The CDR3 is 15 residues long. V lost 5 bases to trimming and J lost 3 bases, with 13 bases between them. Germline values: CDR1 MDHEN, CDR2 SYDVKM. CDR3 in DNA: TGTGCCAGCAGTAACCCGGGACTGGACACCGGGGAGCTGTTTTTT. Protein sequence: CASSNPGLDTGELFF.

This clone was recorded a few times. The chain recombines TRBV15 with TRBJ1-4, with 9 bases fitting TRBD1. The ends lost 0 bases at V and 7 bases at J; junction bases unmatched: 6. The CDR3 runs 16 residues. Per germline, CDR1 LNHNV and CDR2 YYDKDF (reference sequence). The CDR3 spells CATSRDRTGGIEKLFF. As DNA, the CDR3 is TGTGCCACCAGCAGAGATCGAACAGGGGGCATTGAAAAACTGTTTTTT.

The rearrangement uses TRBV12-3 or TRBV12-4 and TRBJ1-1, with 8 bases lining up with TRBD1. The CDR3 has 13 residues. Germline trimming cut 6 bases from V and 14 bases from J; bases unmatched to any gene: 14. The CDR3 nucleotides read TGTGCCAGCAGACTATTCAGGACAGGGATTTCCTTCTTT. Protein sequence: CASRLFRTGISFF.

J is TRBJ2-1 and V is TRBV2, with 8 bases that match TRBD1. Germline loops: CDR1 SNHLY, CDR2 FYNNEI. This CDR3 comprises 14 residues. The V gene end was trimmed by 5 bases and the J gene end by 10 bases; junction bases not matched to a gene: 10. CDR3 nucleotides: TGTGCCAGCAGTCGACAGGGGACAGGTGCGGAGCAGTTCTTC. Protein product: CASSRQGTGAEQFF.

The gene calls are TRBV2 and TRBJ1-5; D unresolved. Germline CDR1 is SNHLY and CDR2 is FYNNEI. The V and J ends lost 0 bases and 0 bases respectively, with 12 bases between them. CDR3 length equals 17 residues. CDR3 residues: CASSEARGVYSNQPQHF. In nucleotides, the CDR3 is TGTGCCAGCAGTGAAGCGCGTGGTGTATATAGCAATCAGCCCCAGCATTTT.

The gene calls are TRBV6-5 and TRBJ2-5; weak D call: TRBD2 (5 bases). This CDR3 spans 14 amino acids. The germline gives CDR1 MNHEY, CDR2 SVGAGI. V lost 7 bases, J lost 1 base, and 13 bases lay in between. The CDR3 nucleotides are TGTGCCAGCACCTCGTCGGGGATCCAAGAGACCCAGTACTTC. Translating it yields CASTSSGIQETQYF.

The chain links TRBV7-3 to TRBJ2-6; D remains ambiguous. From germline, CDR1 is SGHTA and CDR2 FQGTGA. This CDR3 region has 13 residues. Trimming removed 5 bases from V and 0 bases from J, with 2 bases in between. This CDR3 is CASSRSGANVLTF. The CDR3 DNA reads as TGTGCCAGCAGCCGCTCTGGGGCCAACGTCCTGACTTTC.